The 30 T cell receptor beta chains in this list originate from one sample, sequenced in a study of T cells in Graves' hyperthyroidism and ophthalmopathy. What was amplified from RNA transcripts were TCR beta CDR3 regions. The HTBI primer set served for first-round RT-PCR of the TCR CDR3. MiXCR, run by TCRdb on the multiplex PCR reads, gives a single entry per CDR3 protein. Of about 640,000 distinct CDR3 sequences in the sample, around 21% are singletons; the top ten hold about 34%. The specimen was blood. The receptors here all came from a man aged 30 to 39 with Graves' ophthalmopathy.

This clonotype was seen only a few times. V gene TRBV5-6 combines with J gene TRBJ2-7, with D maybe TRBD2 (6 bases). CDR1 is SGHDT and CDR2 is YYEEEE in the germline V gene. This CDR3 spans 15 amino acids. V dropped 4 bases and J dropped 3 bases, with 17 bases sitting between them. The CDR3 DNA sequence: TGTGCCAGCAGCGAGATCATGACTAGTAACTACGAGCAGTACTTC. Protein: CASSEIMTSNYEQYF.

This clonotype was counted between two and nine times. The V gene is TRBV6-2 or TRBV6-3, the J gene TRBJ2-1; the match to TRBD1 covers 10 bases. The J segment lost 6 bases and the V segment lost 6 bases, leaving 8 bases of the junction unmatched. The CDR3 consists of 15 residues. CDR1 is MNHEY, CDR2 SVGEGT, per germline. The CDR3 DNA reads TGTGCCAGCAGCCCTCGACAGGGGGCTGGCAATGAGCAGTTCTTC. Protein sequence: CASSPRQGAGNEQFF.

This clonotype came up a few times. A much larger clone differs by one base, so this may be a read error. The CDR3 bases are TGTGTCAGCAGCTTAAGAGGGAGCGAGACCCAGTACTTC. Translating it yields CVSSLRGSETQYF. V gene TRBV7-3 combines with J gene TRBJ2-5, with D perhaps TRBD2 (5 bases). Germline loops: CDR1 SGHTA, CDR2 FQGTGA. This CDR3 is 13 amino acids long.

This clonotype has a handful of counts. The genes are TRBV29-1 and TRBJ1-2; 7 bases fit TRBD1. Unmatched junction bases numbered 9, after V lost 3 bases and J lost 8 bases. The CDR3 runs 13 residues. Germline CDR1 is SQVTM and CDR2 is ANQGSEA. DNA for the CDR3: TGCAGCGTTGAGCCCACAGGGGCGGGAGGCTACACCTTC. This translates into CSVEPTGAGGYTF.

Ten or more counts support this clonotype. The chain couples TRBV7-2 to TRBJ2-7; 10 bases match TRBD2. Per the germline V gene, CDR1 is SGHTA and CDR2 is FQGNSA. Germline trimming cut 5 bases from V and 2 bases from J; bases unmatched to any gene: 9. The CDR3 has 16 amino acids. The CDR3 region is CASSLQLAGLTYEQYF. The CDR3 DNA reads as TGTGCCAGCAGCCTACAACTAGCGGGGTTAACCTACGAGCAGTACTTC.

The chain recombines TRBV29-1 with TRBJ1-2; D unresolved. Looked up from germline, CDR1 is SQVTM and CDR2 is ANQGSEA. Between the trimmed V and J ends, which lost 4 bases and 2 bases, there was a span of 8 bases. This CDR3 is built from 12 residues. CDR3 in amino acids: CSVVAENYGYTF. CDR3 nucleotide sequence: TGCAGCGTTGTTGCAGAAAACTATGGCTACACCTTC. Based on the CDR3 plus reference TRBV29-1 and TRBJ1-2, the full variable domain is SAVISQKPSRDICQRGTSLTIQCQVDSQVTMMFWYRQQPGQSLTLIATANQGSEATYESGFVIDKFPISRPNLTFSTLTVSNMSPEDSSIYLCSVVAENYGYTFGSGTRLTVV.

This clonotype has ten or more counts. The genes are TRBV5-1 and TRBJ2-1, with a possible D match to TRBD2 (6 bases). The ends were cut back, 2 bases at V and 4 bases at J, with 13 bases in the middle. CDR3 size: 15 residues. The germline V gene encodes CDR1 SGHRS and CDR2 YFSETQ. The CDR3, as DNA: TGCGCCAGCAGCTTACGGGAGTATGCGTACAATGAGCAGTTCTTC. This encodes CASSLREYAYNEQFF.

The genes are TRBV6-1 and TRBJ2-5; D uncertain. V was trimmed by 8 bases and J by 0 bases, leaving 13 bases between them. CDR3 length equals 14 residues. The germline V gene encodes CDR1 MNHNS and CDR2 SASEGT. Here the CDR3 DNA reads TGTGCCAGCCGATTAAATGGAGACCAAGAGACCCAGTACTTC. Translation: CASRLNGDQETQYF.

This clonotype was detected ten times or more. This rearrangement joins TRBV7-2 to TRBJ2-1; TRBD2 might be the D (6 bases). V was cut by 2 bases and J by 3 bases, with 11 bases left in between. The CDR3 consists of 15 residues. Germline V CDR1 and CDR2: SGHTA, FQGNSA. DNA for the CDR3: TGTGCCAGCAGCTTATCTGGCGGGGACTACAATGAGCAGTTCTTC. Translation gives CASSLSGGDYNEQFF.

This clonotype has more than one count but fewer than ten. V gene TRBV12-3 or TRBV12-4 combines with J gene TRBJ2-3; 7 bases fit TRBD1. The V segment lost 2 bases and the J segment 2 bases; nucleotides outside the gene matches: 10. The CDR3 runs 17 residues. The CDR3 DNA sequence: TGTGCCAGCAGTTTATTAAGGGGGCGCGCGGCCACAGATACGCAGTATTTT. It translates to CASSLLRGRAATDTQYF.

Points on this clonotype: The junction departs from the called germline gene at one end, perhaps through a read error. The V and J genes are TRBV7-7 and TRBJ2-5, with D perhaps TRBD2 (6 bases). Germline V gives CDR1 SSHAT, CDR2 FNYEAQ (reference sequence). The CDR3 spans 14 residues. CDR3 loop: CASSLGGIEETQYF. The CDR3 region has the DNA TGTGCTAGCAGCTTAGGCGGGATTGAAGAGACCCAGTACTTC.

This clonotype was counted many times. V gene TRBV28 combines with J gene TRBJ1-1; TRBD1 agrees at 10 bases. CDR3 length equals 15 residues. Germline CDR1 and CDR2: MDHEN and SYDVKM. The V segment lost 2 bases and the J segment 9 bases; nucleotides outside the gene matches: 9. The CDR3 spells CASSLPLTGGRKAFF. The CDR3 nucleotides read TGTGCCAGCAGTTTACCGCTGACAGGGGGCCGAAAAGCTTTCTTT.

This clonotype was seen many times. The rearrangement uses TRBV6-2 or TRBV6-3 and TRBJ2-7; 7 bases are a match to TRBD2. Trimming took 8 bases from V and 6 from J; bases not matched to a gene: 10. The germline CDR1 and CDR2 sequences are MNHEY and SVGEGT. This CDR3 spans 13 amino acids. In nucleotides, the CDR3 is TGTGCCAGCCTGCCGGGACTACGCGGCGAGCAGTACTTC. Protein sequence: CASLPGLRGEQYF.

This clonotype was seen at least ten times. The CDR3 sequence: CASSLAGGGGLYNEQFF. In DNA form, the CDR3 reads TGCGCCAGCAGCTTGGCCGGAGGGGGAGGTCTGTACAATGAGCAGTTCTTC. The V call is TRBV5-1, the J call TRBJ2-1; the D call may be TRBD1 or TRBD2 (6 bases each). V lost 0 bases, J lost 4 bases, and 17 bases lay in between. The CDR3 length is 17 residues. Germline V gene data show CDR1 as SGHRS and CDR2 as YFSETQ.

The chain uses TRBV7-9 and TRBJ2-1; TRBD2 aligns across 7 bases. V dropped 8 bases and J dropped 8; count of bases not matched to a gene: 12. CDR1 is SEHNR, CDR2 FQNEAQ, per germline (reference sequence). The CDR3 length is 14 residues. The DNA of the CDR3 is TGTGCCAGCGGACCCTGGGACTATCTCGATGAGCAGTTCTTC. Its protein product is CASGPWDYLDEQFF.

This clonotype was observed many times. The chain uses TRBV20-1 and TRBJ1-6; D gene unclear. The CDR3 is 14 residues long. Germline-derived CDR1 and CDR2 are DFQATT and SNEGSKA (reference sequence). The germline V and J ends were trimmed by 7 bases and 8 bases, with 18 bases remaining between them. The CDR3 spells CSVRRLYLDSPLHF. Written as DNA, the CDR3 is TGCAGTGTAAGGAGACTCTACCTGGATTCACCCCTCCACTTT.

In regard to this clonotype: Germline and junction disagree at one end, which may indicate a read error. This chain uses TRBV28 with TRBJ2-1, with a possible D match to TRBD1 (5 bases). Germline V gene lookup returns CDR1 MDHEN and CDR2 SYDVKM. The CDR3 is 16 residues long. In DNA, the CDR3 is TGTGCCAGCAGTCCGGGCTGGAAAGGGGTCGGCAATGAGCGGTTCTTC. This encodes CASSPGWKGVGNERFF.

The V gene is TRBV7-9, the J gene TRBJ2-5; D remains unclear. Deletions cut 3 bases from V and 5 bases from J, with 10 bases between. The CDR3 is 13 residues long. The V gene's germline CDR1 is SEHNR and CDR2 FQNEAQ (reference sequence). CDR3 nucleotides: TGTGCCAGCAGCTTTGAGTACAGCGAGACCCAGTACTTC. Encoded protein: CASSFEYSETQYF.

The chain carries TRBV3-1 and TRBJ1-3; D unclear. CDR1 is LGHDT and CDR2 is YNNKEL in the germline V gene (reference sequence). The CDR3 is made up of 12 amino acids. V lost 0 bases, J lost 3 bases, and 0 bases lay in between. This CDR3 reads CASSQDGNTIYF. CDR3 sequence (DNA): TGTGCCAGCAGCCAAGATGGAAACACCATATATTTT.

This chain joins TRBV20-1 and TRBJ2-3; 10 bases line up with TRBD2. Unmatched junction bases numbered 13, after V lost 4 bases and J lost 6 bases. CDR1 and CDR2 (germline): DFQATT, SNEGSKA (reference sequence). The CDR3 spans 16 residues. In nucleotides, the CDR3 is TGCAGTGCTACAGGGGTAAAGCGGGAGGGCCGGGATACGCAGTATTTT. Encoded protein: CSATGVKREGRDTQYF.

This clonotype turned up a few times. The rearrangement uses TRBV20-1 and TRBJ2-3, with 7 bases fitting TRBD2. CDR3 length equals 17 residues. V dropped 5 bases and J dropped 1; count of bases not matched to a gene: 15. Germline values: CDR1 DFQATT, CDR2 SNEGSKA (reference sequence). The CDR3 nucleotides are TGCAGTGCTGCGTGGGGGAGGGCCACATCGGGCACAGATACGCAGTATTTT. It yields the protein CSAAWGRATSGTDTQYF.

This clonotype was picked up a small number of times. The gene calls are TRBV28 and TRBJ1-2; TRBD1 is a possible D gene (6 bases). The CDR3 is 18 amino acids. CDR1 and CDR2 (germline): MDHEN, SYDVKM. Trimming shortened V by 6 bases and J by 6 bases, and 29 bases separated the two germline ends. The CDR3 region has the DNA TGTGCCAGCAGGCAACAGGGCCCTTTGATGATCGGGTTGGATGGCTACACCTTC. Translation: CASRQQGPLMIGLDGYTF.

This clonotype was counted only a few times. V is TRBV11-1 and J is TRBJ2-5, with 7 bases that match TRBD1. The V gene's germline CDR1 is SGHAT and CDR2 FQDESV (reference sequence). This CDR3 spans 15 amino acids. Trimming cost V 5 bases and J 4 bases; bases outside gene matches: 10. Written as DNA, the CDR3 is TGTGCCAGCAGCACACGTCCTGACAGGGTAGAGACCCAGTACTTC. Protein sequence: CASSTRPDRVETQYF.

The chain has TRBV5-5 and TRBJ1-2; 9 bases agree with TRBD1. The CDR3 extends over 14 amino acids. The germline gives CDR1 SGHKS, CDR2 YYEKEE (reference sequence). Trimming removed 0 bases from V and 6 bases from J; junction bases left unmatched: 3. CDR3 coding DNA: TGTGCCAGCAGCTTGGTGGGACAGGGTGATGGCTACACCTTC. Protein product: CASSLVGQGDGYTF.

This chain uses TRBV3-1 with TRBJ2-7; perhaps TRBD1 as D (6 bases). Looked up from germline, CDR1 is LGHDT and CDR2 is YNNKEL (reference sequence). This CDR3 has 13 residues. V was cut by 4 bases and J by 5 bases, with 12 bases left in between. The CDR3 nucleotides are TGTGCCAGCAGCCTACAGGGTATGCACGAGCAGTACTTC. Its protein product is CASSLQGMHEQYF.

The chain joins TRBV19 to TRBJ1-1; no firm D call. V lost 3 bases, J lost 4 bases, and 6 bases lay in between. The CDR3 totals 12 residues. Germline V gene sequence: CDR1 LNHDA, CDR2 SQIVND (reference sequence). The CDR3 region has the DNA TGTGCCAGTAGTATCAGGAGCACTGAAGCTTTCTTT. Its translation: CASSIRSTEAFF. The complete variable domain, with remaining parts taken from reference TRBV19 and TRBJ1-1, reads DGGITQSPKYLFRKEGQNVTLSCEQNLNHDAMYWYRQDPGQGLRLIYYSQIVNDFQKGDIAEGYSVSREKKESFPLTVTSAQKNPTAFYLCASSIRSTEAFFGQGTRLTVV.

In this sample, this clonotype turned up many times. The rearrangement uses TRBV2 and TRBJ2-3, with no clear D. This CDR3 spans 16 amino acids. Germline assignment: CDR1 SNHLY and CDR2 FYNNEI. V lost 1 base to trimming and J lost 0 bases, with 11 bases between them. CDR3 protein: CASSEVPVISTDTQYF. As DNA, the CDR3 is TGTGCCAGCAGTGAAGTTCCGGTGATTAGCACAGATACGCAGTATTTT.

This chain uses TRBV5-1 with TRBJ2-7; no clear D. CDR3 length: 14 amino acids. V lost 3 bases, J lost 2 bases, and 12 bases lay in between. From germline, CDR1 is SGHRS and CDR2 YFSETQ. The CDR3 bases are TGCGCCAGCAGCTCGCACACGTACCCCTACGAGCAGTACTTC. It translates to CASSSHTYPYEQYF.

This clonotype was seen ten or more times. CDR3 residues: CSASNSGSGAQTQYF. The CDR3 DNA sequence: TGCAGTGCTAGCAATAGCGGGAGTGGGGCTCAGACCCAGTACTTC. The V and J genes are TRBV20-1 and TRBJ2-5; the match to TRBD2 covers 9 bases. Trimming took 3 bases from V and 6 from J; bases not matched to a gene: 11. There are 15 residues in the CDR3. The germline CDR1 and CDR2 sequences are DFQATT and SNEGSKA (reference sequence).

The chain joins TRBV7-2 to TRBJ2-2; 8 nucleotides align to TRBD1. Germline values: CDR1 SGHTA, CDR2 FQGNSA. V was clipped by 6 bases and J by 3 bases; unmatched bases: 6. This CDR3 is built from 15 residues. CDR3 in amino acids: CASRVDRGDTGELFF. CDR3 in DNA: TGTGCCAGCAGGGTCGACAGGGGAGACACCGGGGAGCTGTTTTTT.